This is a list of T cell receptor beta chains from one sample in a study of response to subunit inactivated influenza vaccine. TCRdb re-derived calls from the RT-PCR reads in MiXCR, one entry per CDR3 protein. In the table there are approximately 530,000 distinct CDR3 sequences, less than 10% of which are singletons. The sequencing used PBMCs from blood, collected around 25 months after vaccination. The receptors originated from a man aged 45 to 70 who received an inactivated influenza vaccine. The CDR3 runs from the conserved cysteine through the conserved F or W. Fields, in order: J gene, D gene, V gene, CDR3 protein. D genes are given only for firm matches.

TRBJ2-7 | . | TRBV6-5 | CASSYSIEIKGYEQYF
TRBJ2-7 | . | TRBV5-1 | CASSLLLGREAYEQYF
TRBJ2-7 | TRBD1 | TRBV27 | CASSLTRTGGYEQYF
TRBJ1-1 | TRBD1 | TRBV12-3/TRBV12-4 | CASSLQGGKNTEAFF
TRBJ2-7 | . | TRBV7-9 | CASSLDRNYEQYF
TRBJ2-7 | TRBD1 | TRBV7-2 | CASSGGQGGGYEQYF
TRBJ1-3 | . | TRBV10-3 | CATYPLLGFSGNTIYF
TRBJ2-2 | TRBD2 | TRBV12-3/TRBV12-4 | CASSPRLAGTGELFF
TRBJ2-1 | TRBD2 | TRBV20-1 | CSAISSGGRSYNEQFF
TRBJ2-3 | TRBD2 | TRBV20-1 | CSARDRLAPTDTQYF
TRBJ2-3 | . | TRBV24-1 | CATAALGWSTDTQYF
TRBJ2-3 | TRBD2 | TRBV7-2 | CASSRTRTDTQYF
TRBJ2-3 | . | TRBV4-1 | CASSQLASDTQYF
TRBJ2-7 | . | TRBV10-3 | CAISSQINEQYF
TRBJ1-1 | TRBD1 | TRBV4-1 | CASSQTRQGTLNTEAFF
TRBJ2-2 | . | TRBV27 | CASSLVSRGTGELFF
TRBJ2-6 | . | TRBV5-1 | CASATGPTLGGANVLTF
TRBJ2-7 | . | TRBV5-6 | CASSFGQRGYEQYF
TRBJ1-5 | . | TRBV28 | CASSPIREVSQPQHF
TRBJ2-1 | TRBD2 | TRBV6-5 | CASSYRRGGLHEQFF
TRBJ2-4 | . | TRBV20-1 | CSAGDAGTSKNIQYF
TRBJ1-2 | TRBD1 | TRBV28 | CASSLLGRGQLSDYGYTF
TRBJ1-2 | . | TRBV6-5 | CASSYSTLATHYGYTF
TRBJ2-7 | . | TRBV6-1 | CASSLDPQGSYEQYF
TRBJ2-7 | . | TRBV20-1 | CSARRSSFYEQYF
TRBJ2-3 | TRBD2 | TRBV29-1 | CSVFGTTEYSTDTQYF
TRBJ2-1 | . | TRBV4-3 | CASSQEIRRGARNEQFF
TRBJ2-2 | TRBD1 | TRBV7-2 | CASSSTQGAGTGELFF
TRBJ2-7 | . | TRBV18 | CASSPAGRPSYEQYF
TRBJ1-1 | . | TRBV18 | CASSPDGRNLNTEAFF
TRBJ1-4 | . | TRBV9 | CASSPSGTDNEKLFF
TRBJ2-3 | . | TRBV6-5 | CASSPQPDTQYF
TRBJ2-7 | . | TRBV20-1 | CSAWDFGDYEQYF
TRBJ2-7 | TRBD1 | TRBV6-5 | CASSYSNRDRGDEQYF
TRBJ2-1 | . | TRBV20-1 | CSAGRVFTEQFF
TRBJ1-6 | TRBD1 | TRBV20-1 | CSATGGVGNSPLHF
TRBJ1-2 | TRBD1 | TRBV19 | CASSTTTGYNYGYTF
TRBJ2-7 | . | TRBV24-1 | CATSSGAQSSYEQYF
TRBJ2-7 | TRBD2 | TRBV6-1 | CASRLAGREQYF
TRBJ2-5 | TRBD2 | TRBV7-2 | CASSAPPGGETQNF
TRBJ2-3 | . | TRBV28 | CASSLTSRTQYF
TRBJ2-1 | . | TRBV12-3/TRBV12-4 | CASSLAGGAGNEQFF
TRBJ1-2 | TRBD1 | TRBV4-1 | CASSQDPTGNYGYTF
TRBJ1-5 | . | TRBV10-3 | CAIGRGRSNQPQHF
TRBJ2-7 | . | TRBV9 | CASSGVRAYEQYF
TRBJ1-4 | . | TRBV5-1 | CASSLNSGNEKLFF
TRBJ2-7 | TRBD2 | TRBV20-1 | CSAGPIAGVRDEQYF
TRBJ2-2 | . | TRBV3-1 | CASSPPRAGGLTGELFF
TRBJ2-2 | . | TRBV11-1 | CASSLLWEENTGELFF
TRBJ2-1 | TRBD2 | TRBV14 | CASSQLERLGLAGGDEQFF
TRBJ1-2 | . | TRBV6-2/TRBV6-3 | CASRTGGTYGYTF
TRBJ2-1 | . | TRBV4-3 | CASSQPQIGEQFF
TRBJ2-5 | . | TRBV4-2 | CASSQEVRGETQYF
TRBJ2-7 | . | TRBV5-1 | CASSTGDLEQYF
TRBJ2-1 | . | TRBV20-1 | CSAPGVIYNEQFF
TRBJ2-3 | . | TRBV12-3/TRBV12-4 | CASSSSWESTDTKYF
TRBJ1-5 | TRBD1 | TRBV28 | CASSASGGLGSLGDQPQHF